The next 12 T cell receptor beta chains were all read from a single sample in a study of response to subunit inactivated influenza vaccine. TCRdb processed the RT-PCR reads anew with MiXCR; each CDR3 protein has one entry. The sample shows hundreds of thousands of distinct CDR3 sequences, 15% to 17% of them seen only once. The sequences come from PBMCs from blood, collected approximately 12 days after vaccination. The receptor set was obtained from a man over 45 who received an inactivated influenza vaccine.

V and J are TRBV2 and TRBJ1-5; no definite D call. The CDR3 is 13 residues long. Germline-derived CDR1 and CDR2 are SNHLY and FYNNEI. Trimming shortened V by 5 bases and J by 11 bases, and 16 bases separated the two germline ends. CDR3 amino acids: CASSTTDPGTQHF. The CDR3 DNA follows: TGTGCCAGCAGTACGACCGACCCCGGGACCCAGCATTTT.

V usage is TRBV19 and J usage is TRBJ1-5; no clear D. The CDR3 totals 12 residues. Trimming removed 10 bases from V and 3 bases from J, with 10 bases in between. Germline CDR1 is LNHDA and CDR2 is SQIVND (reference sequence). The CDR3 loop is CATKGLNQPQHF. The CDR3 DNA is TGTGCCACCAAGGGCCTCAATCAGCCCCAGCATTTT.

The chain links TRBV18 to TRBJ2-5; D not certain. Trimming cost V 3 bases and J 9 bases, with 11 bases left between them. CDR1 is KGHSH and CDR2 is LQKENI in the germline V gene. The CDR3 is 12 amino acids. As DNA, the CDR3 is TGTGCCAGCTCACCCAACGGACGCCCCCAGTACTTC. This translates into CASSPNGRPQYF.

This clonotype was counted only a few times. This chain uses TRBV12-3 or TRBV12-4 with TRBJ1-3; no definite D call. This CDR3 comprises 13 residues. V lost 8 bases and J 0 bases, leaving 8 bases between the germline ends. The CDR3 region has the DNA TGTGCCAGCGTCGTCAGCTCTGGAAACACCATATATTTT. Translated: CASVVSSGNTIYF.

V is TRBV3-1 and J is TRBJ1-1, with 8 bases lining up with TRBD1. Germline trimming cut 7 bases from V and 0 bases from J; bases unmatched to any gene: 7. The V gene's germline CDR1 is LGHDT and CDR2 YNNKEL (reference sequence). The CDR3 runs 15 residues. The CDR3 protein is CASTGQGSMNTEAFF. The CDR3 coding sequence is TGTGCCAGCACTGGACAGGGCTCTATGAACACTGAAGCTTTCTTT.

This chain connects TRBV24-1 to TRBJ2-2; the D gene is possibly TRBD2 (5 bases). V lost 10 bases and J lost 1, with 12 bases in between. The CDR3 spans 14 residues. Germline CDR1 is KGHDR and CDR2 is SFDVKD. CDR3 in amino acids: CATQSEGNTGELFF. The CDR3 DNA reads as TGTGCCACTCAGAGCGAGGGGAACACCGGGGAGCTGTTTTTT.

This CDR3 is CAIRNYGGSTDTQYF. In nucleotides, the CDR3 is TGTGCCATCAGGAATTATGGAGGGAGCACAGATACGCAGTATTTT. The chain employs TRBV10-3 and TRBJ2-3, with D possibly TRBD2 on 6 matching bases. The V gene lost 6 bases and the J gene lost 0 bases, with 13 bases spanning the gap. The germline V gene encodes CDR1 ENHRY and CDR2 SYGVKD. This CDR3 comprises 15 residues.

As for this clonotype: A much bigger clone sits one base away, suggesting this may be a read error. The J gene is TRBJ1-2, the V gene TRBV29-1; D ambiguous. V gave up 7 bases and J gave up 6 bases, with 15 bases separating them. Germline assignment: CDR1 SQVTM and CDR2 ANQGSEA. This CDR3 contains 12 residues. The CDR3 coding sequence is TGCAGCGCTTGGAGGGAAGCTGATGGCTACACCTTC. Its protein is CSAWREADGYTF.

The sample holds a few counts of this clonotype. The CDR3 region has the DNA TGCAGTGCTAAGCCCCTAGCGGGGGCCTCGTTTGAGCAGTTCTTC. It yields the protein CSAKPLAGASFEQFF. The chain links TRBV20-1 to TRBJ2-1; 10 nucleotides line up with TRBD2. Germline CDR1 is DFQATT and CDR2 is SNEGSKA (reference sequence). The CDR3 runs to 15 residues. The V gene end was trimmed by 4 bases and the J gene end by 9 bases; junction bases not matched to a gene: 12.

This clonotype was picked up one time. CDR3 sequence reads: CASSPGTSGIGETQYF. The CDR3 DNA reads as TGTGCCAGCAGCCCCGGGACTAGCGGGATCGGAGAGACCCAGTACTTC. This chain links TRBV7-9 with TRBJ2-5; 13 nucleotides line up with TRBD2. Trimming took 5 bases from V and 4 from J; bases not matched to a gene: 7. CDR1 is SEHNR and CDR2 is FQNEAQ in the germline V gene (reference sequence). The CDR3 covers 16 residues.

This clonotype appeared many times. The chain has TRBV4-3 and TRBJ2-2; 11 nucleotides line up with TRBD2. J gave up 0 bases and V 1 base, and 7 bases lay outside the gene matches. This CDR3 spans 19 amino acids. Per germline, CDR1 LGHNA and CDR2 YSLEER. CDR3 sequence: CASSQAGGLAAPNTGELFF. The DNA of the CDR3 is TGCGCCAGCAGCCAAGCGGGGGGACTAGCGGCGCCGAACACCGGGGAGCTGTTTTTT.

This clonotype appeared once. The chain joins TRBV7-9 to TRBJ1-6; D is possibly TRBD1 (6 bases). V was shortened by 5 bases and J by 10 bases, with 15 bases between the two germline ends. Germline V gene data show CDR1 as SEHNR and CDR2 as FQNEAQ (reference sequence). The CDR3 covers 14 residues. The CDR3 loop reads CASSQMGAGSPLHF. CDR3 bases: TGTGCCAGCAGCCAGATGGGGGCTGGGTCACCCCTCCACTTT.